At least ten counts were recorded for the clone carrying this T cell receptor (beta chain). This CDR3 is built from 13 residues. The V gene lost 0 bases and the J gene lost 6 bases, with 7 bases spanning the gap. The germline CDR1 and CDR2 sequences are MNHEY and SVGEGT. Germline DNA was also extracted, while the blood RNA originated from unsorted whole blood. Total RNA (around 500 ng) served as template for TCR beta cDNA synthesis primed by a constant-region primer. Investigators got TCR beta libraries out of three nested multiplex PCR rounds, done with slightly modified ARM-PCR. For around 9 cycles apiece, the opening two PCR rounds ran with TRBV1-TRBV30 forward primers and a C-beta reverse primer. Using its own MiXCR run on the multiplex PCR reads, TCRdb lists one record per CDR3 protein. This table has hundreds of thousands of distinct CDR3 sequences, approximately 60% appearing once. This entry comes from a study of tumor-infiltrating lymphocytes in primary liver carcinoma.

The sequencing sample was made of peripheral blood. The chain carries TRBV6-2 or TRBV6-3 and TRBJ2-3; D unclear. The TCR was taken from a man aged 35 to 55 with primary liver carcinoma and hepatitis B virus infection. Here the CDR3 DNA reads TGTGCCAGCAGTTACTCTCTAGTGGATACGCAGTATTTT. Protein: CASSYSLVDTQYF.